Shown below are 14 T cell receptor beta chains from a single sample sequenced in a study of cytomegalovirus exposure and HLA in healthy donors (dated by TCRdb to about 2017). Libraries were constructed by the immunoSEQ multiplex PCR assay. Here the immuneACCESS table is served through TCRdb, limited to in-frame sequences with V and J called. Missing clones are a known gap in these copies; in checked studies unresolved V genes cover under half, and the rest lacks a known reason. The sample yields about 220,000 clones; around 88% were counted once. The ten biggest clones cover around 3% of the sample. The sequencing sample was made of PBMCs. Receptors were obtained from a young woman in good health and CMV-seronegative.

The V gene is TRBV27, the J gene TRBJ1-2; TRBD1 aligns across 7 bases. CDR1 is MNHEY, CDR2 SMNVEV, per germline (reference sequence). The CDR3 covers 14 residues. V was pared by 5 bases and J by 2 bases, with 5 bases of the junction left unmatched. This CDR3 is CASSPTGANYGYTF. CDR3 nucleotide sequence: TGTGCCAGCAGTCCCACAGGGGCCAACTATGGCTACACCTTC.

The V call is TRBV10-3, the J call TRBJ2-5; tentatively, D is TRBD2 (5 bases). The germline V and J ends were trimmed by 10 bases and 4 bases, with 16 bases remaining between them. Germline CDR1 and CDR2: ENHRY and SYGVKD. CDR3 length: 13 residues. CDR3 coding DNA: TGTGCCAACTCTGCTCGTCGGGGAGAGACCCAGTACTTC. Amino acid sequence: CANSARRGETQYF.

The CDR3 DNA reads TGCAGCGTTGTCGGGGACAGGGGAAACGAGCAGTACTTC. Its protein product is CSVVGDRGNEQYF. V gene TRBV29-1 combines with J gene TRBJ2-7; 10 nucleotides align to TRBD1. In germline, CDR1 is SQVTM, CDR2 ANQGSEA. Germline trimming cut 4 bases from V and 5 bases from J; bases unmatched to any gene: 5. This CDR3 is built from 13 residues.

The genes are TRBV18 and TRBJ2-5; no clear D. CDR3 size: 13 residues. Trimming stripped 3 bases from V and 5 bases from J, with 10 bases between. Per germline, CDR1 KGHSH and CDR2 LQKENI. The CDR3: CASSPSNRETQYF. In nucleotides, the CDR3 is TGTGCCAGCTCACCGAGCAACCGGGAGACCCAGTACTTC.

The rearrangement uses TRBV27 and TRBJ2-1, with D tentatively TRBD2 (7 bases). This CDR3 spans 16 amino acids. V was trimmed by 3 bases and J by 9 bases, leaving 21 bases between them. Germline CDR1 is MNHEY and CDR2 is SMNVEV (reference sequence). In DNA form, the CDR3 reads TGTGCCAGCAGTTTTATGGGGGCGGGAGTCTACGGTGAGCAGTTCTTC. It codes for CASSFMGAGVYGEQFF.

This clone was seen a handful of times. The chain joins TRBV19 to TRBJ1-5; the D is unclear. The CDR3 covers 13 residues. Germline CDR1 and CDR2: LNHDA and SQIVND (reference sequence). The V and J ends lost 5 bases and 2 bases respectively, with 7 bases between them. CDR3 coding DNA: TGTGCCAGTAGTGACGCGGGCAATCAGCCCCAGCATTTT. Translated: CASSDAGNQPQHF.

V usage is TRBV11-1 and J usage is TRBJ2-3; TRBD1 matches 11 bases. The germline V gene encodes CDR1 SGHAT and CDR2 FQDESV (reference sequence). V lost 5 bases to trimming and J lost 2 bases; unmatched junction nucleotides: 9. The CDR3 extends over 17 amino acids. The CDR3 spells CASSTGQGVPLTDTQYF. CDR3 in DNA: TGTGCCAGCAGCACGGGACAGGGGGTACCCCTCACAGATACGCAGTATTTT. Drawing the rest from reference TRBV11-1 and TRBJ2-3, the complete variable domain is EAEVAQSPRYKITEKSQAVAFWCDPISGHATLYWYRQILGQGPELLVQFQDESVVDDSQLPKDRFSAERLKGVDSTLKIQPAELGDSAMYLCASSTGQGVPLTDTQYFGPGTRLTVL.

The CDR3 reads CASSLASALAGGYEQYF. The CDR3 coding sequence is TGTGCCAGCAGTTTAGCCTCCGCACTAGCGGGAGGTTACGAGCAGTACTTC. The genes are TRBV28 and TRBJ2-7, with 12 bases aligning to TRBD2. Germline V gene data show CDR1 as MDHEN and CDR2 as SYDVKM. The V segment lost 2 bases and the J segment 4 bases; nucleotides outside the gene matches: 9. CDR3 length equals 17 residues.

V is TRBV4-1 and J is TRBJ2-5; 11 positions agree with TRBD2. This CDR3 has 16 amino acids. Germline CDR1 and CDR2: MGHRA and YSYEKL. V dropped 4 bases and J dropped 3; count of bases not matched to a gene: 7. CDR3 loop: CASSLPGGLAEETQYF. In DNA, the CDR3 is TGCGCCAGCAGCCTACCTGGGGGACTAGCGGAAGAGACCCAGTACTTC.

This clone is a singleton in its sample. The chain combines TRBV5-1 with TRBJ2-5; tentatively, D is TRBD1 (5 bases). This CDR3 is 14 amino acids long. V lost 0 bases, J lost 1 base, and 7 bases lay in between. CDR1 and CDR2 from the germline V gene are SGHRS and YFSETQ. The CDR3 DNA reads TGCGCCAGCAGCTTGGGGGGCAGCCAAGAGACCCAGTACTTC. Translation: CASSLGGSQETQYF.

This chain links TRBV18 with TRBJ2-1; D is possibly TRBD1 (5 bases). V was trimmed by 3 bases and J by 0 bases, leaving 21 bases between them. The CDR3 is 19 residues long. CDR1 is KGHSH, CDR2 LQKENI, per germline. The CDR3 is CASSPTNNRIQGSYNEQFF. DNA for the CDR3: TGTGCCAGCTCACCCACCAACAACAGGATCCAGGGCTCCTACAATGAGCAGTTCTTC. The entire variable domain, with the rest obtained from reference TRBV18 and TRBJ2-1, is as follows: NAGVMQNPRHLVRRRGQEARLRCSPMKGHSHVYWYRQLPEEGLKFMVYLQKENIIDESGMPKERFSAEFPKEGPSILRIQQVVRGDSAAYFCASSPTNNRIQGSYNEQFFGPGTRLTVL.

The chain carries TRBV4-2 and TRBJ2-1; 8 nucleotides match TRBD2. J was trimmed by 3 bases and V by 0 bases; bases with no gene match: 4. This CDR3 is 16 amino acids long. Germline V gives CDR1 LGHNA, CDR2 YNFKEQ. The DNA for the CDR3 is TGTGCCAGCAGCCAAGACCTAGCGGGTTACTACAATGAGCAGTTCTTC. Its translation is CASSQDLAGYYNEQFF.

Only one count was recorded for this clone. This chain connects TRBV9 to TRBJ2-7, with D tentatively TRBD2 (7 bases). CDR3 length: 15 amino acids. Between the trimmed V and J ends, which lost 0 bases and 2 bases, there was a span of 12 bases. CDR1 and CDR2 (germline): SGDLS, YYNGEE. The CDR3 sequence is CASSVVAGAAYEQYF. In DNA form, the CDR3 reads TGTGCCAGCAGCGTAGTGGCGGGGGCGGCCTACGAGCAGTACTTC.

The gene calls are TRBV28 and TRBJ1-2; D unresolved. The CDR3 runs to 12 residues. The V end was cut by 8 bases, the J end by 5 bases, with 12 bases between. Looked up from germline, CDR1 is MDHEN and CDR2 is SYDVKM. Written as DNA, the CDR3 is TGTGCCAGCCAGGCTCACGCATATGGCTACACCTTC. This translates into CASQAHAYGYTF.